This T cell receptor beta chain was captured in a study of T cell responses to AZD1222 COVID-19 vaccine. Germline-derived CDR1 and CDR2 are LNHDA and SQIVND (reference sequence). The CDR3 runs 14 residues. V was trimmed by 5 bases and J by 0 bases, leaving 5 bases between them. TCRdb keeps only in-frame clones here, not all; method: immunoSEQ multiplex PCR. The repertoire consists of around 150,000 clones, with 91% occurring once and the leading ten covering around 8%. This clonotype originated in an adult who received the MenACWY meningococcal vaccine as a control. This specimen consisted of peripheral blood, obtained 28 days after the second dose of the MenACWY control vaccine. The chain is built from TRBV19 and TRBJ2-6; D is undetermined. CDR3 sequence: CASSLGSGANVLTF. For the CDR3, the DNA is TGTGCCAGTAGTTTGGGCTCTGGGGCCAACGTCCTGACTTTC. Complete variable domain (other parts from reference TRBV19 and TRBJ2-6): DGGITQSPKYLFRKEGQNVTLSCEQNLNHDAMYWYRQDPGQGLRLIYYSQIVNDFQKGDIAEGYSVSREKKESFPLTVTSAQKNPTAFYLCASSLGSGANVLTFGAGSRLTVL.